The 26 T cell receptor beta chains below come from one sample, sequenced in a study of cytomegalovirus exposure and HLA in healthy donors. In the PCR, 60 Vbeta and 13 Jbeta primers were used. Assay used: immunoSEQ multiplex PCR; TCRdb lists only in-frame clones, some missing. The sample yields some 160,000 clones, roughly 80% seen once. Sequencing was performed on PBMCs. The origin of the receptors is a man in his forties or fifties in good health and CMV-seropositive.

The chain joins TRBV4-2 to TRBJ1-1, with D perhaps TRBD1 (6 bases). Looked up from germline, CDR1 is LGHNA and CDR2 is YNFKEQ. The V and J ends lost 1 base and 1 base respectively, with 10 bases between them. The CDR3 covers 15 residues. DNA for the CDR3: TGTGCCAGCAGCCAAGGTCCAGGGGAGAACACTGAAGCTTTCTTT. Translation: CASSQGPGENTEAFF.

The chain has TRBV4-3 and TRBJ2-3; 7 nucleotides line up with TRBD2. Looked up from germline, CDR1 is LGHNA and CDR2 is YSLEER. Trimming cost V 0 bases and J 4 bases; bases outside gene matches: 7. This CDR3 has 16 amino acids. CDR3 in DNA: TGCGCCAGCAGCCAAGATGGGGGGGGAATCGCAGATACGCAGTATTTT. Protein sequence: CASSQDGGGIADTQYF.

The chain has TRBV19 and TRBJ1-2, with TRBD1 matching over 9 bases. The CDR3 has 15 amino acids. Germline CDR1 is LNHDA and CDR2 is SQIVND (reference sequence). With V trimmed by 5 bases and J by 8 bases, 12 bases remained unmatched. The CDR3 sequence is CASSDHRGRIGGYTF. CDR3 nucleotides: TGTGCCAGTAGTGATCACAGGGGGCGCATCGGCGGCTACACCTTC.

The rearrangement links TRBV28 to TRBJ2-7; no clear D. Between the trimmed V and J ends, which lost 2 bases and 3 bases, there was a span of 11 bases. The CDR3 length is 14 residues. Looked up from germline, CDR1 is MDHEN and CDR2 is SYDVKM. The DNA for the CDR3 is TGTGCCAGCAGTTTAGGCGGTACCTACTACGAGCAGTACTTC. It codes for CASSLGGTYYEQYF.

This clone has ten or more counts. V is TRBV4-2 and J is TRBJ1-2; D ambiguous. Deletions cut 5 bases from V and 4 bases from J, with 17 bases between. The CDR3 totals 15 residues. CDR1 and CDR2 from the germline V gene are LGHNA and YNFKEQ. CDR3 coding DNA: TGTGCCAGCAGCTTAGGCCACGGAGTTGGCTATGGCTACACCTTC. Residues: CASSLGHGVGYGYTF.

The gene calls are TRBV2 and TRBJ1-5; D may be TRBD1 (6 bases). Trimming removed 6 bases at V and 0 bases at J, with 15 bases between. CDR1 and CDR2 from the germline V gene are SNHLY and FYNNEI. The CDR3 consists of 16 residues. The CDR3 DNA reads TGTGCCAGCAGCGTAGGACAGAAAGATAGCAATCAGCCCCAGCATTTT. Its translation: CASSVGQKDSNQPQHF. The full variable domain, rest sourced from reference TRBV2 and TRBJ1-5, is EPEVTQTPSHQVTQMGQEVILRCVPISNHLYFYWYRQILGQKVEFLVSFYNNEISEKSEIFDDQFSVERPDGSNFTLKIRSTKLEDSAMYFCASSVGQKDSNQPQHFGDGTRLSIL.

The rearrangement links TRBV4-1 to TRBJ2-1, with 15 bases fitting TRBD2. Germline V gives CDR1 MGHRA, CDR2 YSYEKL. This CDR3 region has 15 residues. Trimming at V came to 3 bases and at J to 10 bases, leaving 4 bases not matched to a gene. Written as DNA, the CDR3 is TGCGCCAGCAGCCAGATGGGACTAGCGGGAGGCGAGCAGTTCTTC. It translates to CASSQMGLAGGEQFF.

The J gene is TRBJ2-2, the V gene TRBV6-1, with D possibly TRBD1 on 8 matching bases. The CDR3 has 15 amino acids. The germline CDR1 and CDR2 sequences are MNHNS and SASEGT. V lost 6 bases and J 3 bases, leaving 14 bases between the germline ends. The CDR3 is CASRVTGGDTGELFF. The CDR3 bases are TGTGCCAGCAGGGTTACAGGGGGGGACACCGGGGAGCTGTTTTTT.

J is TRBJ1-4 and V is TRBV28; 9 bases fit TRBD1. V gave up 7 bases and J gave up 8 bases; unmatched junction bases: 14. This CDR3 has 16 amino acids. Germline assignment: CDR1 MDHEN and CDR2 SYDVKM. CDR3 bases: TGTGCCAGCACCCTATTACCGGGACAGGGAGGCGAAAAACTGTTTTTT. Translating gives CASTLLPGQGGEKLFF.

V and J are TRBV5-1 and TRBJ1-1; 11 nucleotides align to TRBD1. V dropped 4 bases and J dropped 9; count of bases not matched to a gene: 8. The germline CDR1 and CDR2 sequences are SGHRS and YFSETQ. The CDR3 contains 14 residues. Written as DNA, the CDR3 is TGCGCCAGCAGCCCTGGGACAGGGGGGGAGAAAGCTTTCTTT. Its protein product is CASSPGTGGEKAFF.

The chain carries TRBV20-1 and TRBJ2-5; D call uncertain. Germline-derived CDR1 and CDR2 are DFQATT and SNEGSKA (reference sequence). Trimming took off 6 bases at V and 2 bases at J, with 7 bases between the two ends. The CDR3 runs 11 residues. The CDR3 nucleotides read TGCAGTGCCCCCCCGCAAGAGACCCAGTACTTC. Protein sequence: CSAPPQETQYF.

This CDR3 is CASSLGTGLDGQFF. The DNA of the CDR3 is TGTGCCAGCAGCTTAGGGACAGGGCTGGATGGGCAGTTCTTC. The chain recombines TRBV7-6 with TRBJ2-1, with 8 positions matching TRBD1. This CDR3 region has 14 residues. V lost 1 base and J lost 12; bases outside the gene matches: 8. Germline V gene lookup returns CDR1 SGHVS and CDR2 FNYEAQ.

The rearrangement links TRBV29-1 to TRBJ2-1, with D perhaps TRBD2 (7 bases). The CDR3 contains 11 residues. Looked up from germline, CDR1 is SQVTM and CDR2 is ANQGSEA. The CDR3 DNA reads TGCGCGAAGGGGGGGCGGGATGAGCAGTTCTTC. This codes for CAKGGRDEQFF.

The CDR3 loop reads CAIMAGGLTDTQYF. In DNA, the CDR3 is TGTGCCATCATGGCGGGGGGCCTCACAGATACGCAGTATTTT. V gene TRBV10-3 combines with J gene TRBJ2-3; 8 bases line up with TRBD2. The CDR3 covers 14 residues. Unmatched junction bases numbered 5, after V lost 7 bases and J lost 2 bases. CDR1 and CDR2 (germline): ENHRY, SYGVKD.

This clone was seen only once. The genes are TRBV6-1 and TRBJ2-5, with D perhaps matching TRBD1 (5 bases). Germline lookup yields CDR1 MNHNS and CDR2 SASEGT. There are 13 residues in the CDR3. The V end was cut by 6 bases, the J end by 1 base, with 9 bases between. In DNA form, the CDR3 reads TGTGCCAGCAGAAGAACAGGCCAAGAGACCCAGTACTTC. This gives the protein CASRRTGQETQYF.

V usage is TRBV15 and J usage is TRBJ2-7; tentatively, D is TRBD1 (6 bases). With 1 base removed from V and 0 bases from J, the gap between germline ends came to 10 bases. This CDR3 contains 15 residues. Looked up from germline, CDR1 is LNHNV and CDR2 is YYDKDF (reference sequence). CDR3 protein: CATSRAPQGSYEQYF. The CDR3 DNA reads TGTGCCACCAGCAGAGCCCCACAGGGCTCCTACGAGCAGTACTTC.

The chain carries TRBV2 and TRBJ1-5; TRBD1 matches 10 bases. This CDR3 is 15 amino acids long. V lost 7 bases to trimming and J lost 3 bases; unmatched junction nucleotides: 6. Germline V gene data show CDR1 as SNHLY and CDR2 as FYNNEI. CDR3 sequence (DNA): TGTGCCAGCAAAAGACAGGGGGCTTTCAATCAGCCCCAGCATTTT. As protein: CASKRQGAFNQPQHF.

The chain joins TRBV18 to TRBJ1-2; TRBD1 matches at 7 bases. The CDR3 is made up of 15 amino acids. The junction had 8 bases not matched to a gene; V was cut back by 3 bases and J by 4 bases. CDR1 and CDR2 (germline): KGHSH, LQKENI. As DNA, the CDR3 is TGTGCCAGCTCACCGGGACAGTCTAGAGCCTATGGCTACACCTTC. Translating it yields CASSPGQSRAYGYTF.

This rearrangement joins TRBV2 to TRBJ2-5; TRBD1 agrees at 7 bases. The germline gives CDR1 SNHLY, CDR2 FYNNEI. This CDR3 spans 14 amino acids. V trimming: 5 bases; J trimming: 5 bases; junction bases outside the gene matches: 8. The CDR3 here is CASSSTGAGETQYF. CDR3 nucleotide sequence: TGTGCCAGCAGTTCCACAGGGGCAGGGGAGACCCAGTACTTC.

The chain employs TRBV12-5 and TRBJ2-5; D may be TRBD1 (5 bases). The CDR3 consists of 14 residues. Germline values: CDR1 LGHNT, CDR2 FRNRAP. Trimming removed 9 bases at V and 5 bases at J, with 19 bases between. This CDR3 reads CAREGDKVGETQYF. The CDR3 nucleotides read TGTGCTAGGGAAGGGGATAAGGTTGGCGAGACCCAGTACTTC.

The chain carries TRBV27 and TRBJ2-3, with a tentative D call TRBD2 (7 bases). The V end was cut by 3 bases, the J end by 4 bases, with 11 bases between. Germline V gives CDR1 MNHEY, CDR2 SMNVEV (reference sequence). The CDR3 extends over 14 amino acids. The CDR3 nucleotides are TGTGCCAGCAGTTTCCGGGGGGCCTCAGATACGCAGTATTTT. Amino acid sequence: CASSFRGASDTQYF.

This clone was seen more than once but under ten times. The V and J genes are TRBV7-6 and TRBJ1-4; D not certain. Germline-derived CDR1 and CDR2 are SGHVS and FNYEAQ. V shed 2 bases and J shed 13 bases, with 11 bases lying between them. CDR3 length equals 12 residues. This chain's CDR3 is CASSLMGEILFF. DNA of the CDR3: TGTGCCAGCAGCTTAATGGGCGAGATACTGTTTTTT.

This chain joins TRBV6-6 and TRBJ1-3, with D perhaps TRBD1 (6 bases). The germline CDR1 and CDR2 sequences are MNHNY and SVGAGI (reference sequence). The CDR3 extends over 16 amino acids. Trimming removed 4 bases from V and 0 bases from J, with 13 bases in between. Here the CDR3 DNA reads TGTGCCAGCAGTTCTACACAGGGAATCTCTGGAAACACCATATATTTT. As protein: CASSSTQGISGNTIYF.

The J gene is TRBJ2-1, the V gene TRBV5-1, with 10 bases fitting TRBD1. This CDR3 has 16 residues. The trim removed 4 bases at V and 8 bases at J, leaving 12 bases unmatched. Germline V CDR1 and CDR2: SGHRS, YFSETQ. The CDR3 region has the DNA TGCGCCAGCAGCCACCGAACGGGACAGGGGTACGATGAGCAGTTCTTC. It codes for CASSHRTGQGYDEQFF.

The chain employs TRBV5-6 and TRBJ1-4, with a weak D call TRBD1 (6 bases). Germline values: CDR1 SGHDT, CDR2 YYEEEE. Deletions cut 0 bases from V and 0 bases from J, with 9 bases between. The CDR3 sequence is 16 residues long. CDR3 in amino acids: CASSLGQATTNEKLFF. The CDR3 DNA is TGTGCCAGCAGCTTGGGACAGGCGACAACTAATGAAAAACTGTTTTTT.

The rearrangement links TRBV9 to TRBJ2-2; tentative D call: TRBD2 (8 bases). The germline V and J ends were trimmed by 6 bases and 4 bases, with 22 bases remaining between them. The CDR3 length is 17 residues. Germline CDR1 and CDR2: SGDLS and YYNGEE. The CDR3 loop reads CASTTLGRGRGTGELFF. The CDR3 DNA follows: TGTGCCAGCACCACGCTCGGGAGGGGGCGCGGCACCGGGGAGCTGTTTTTT.